This T cell receptor (beta chain) was retrieved from a study of human T cells and chemical hapten exposure. In the study overall: Yields of TCR per sample differed, chiefly owing to small differences in pooled library volume.

Single cDNA molecules in the library carried unique molecular identifiers attached during preparation. In the source study's methods: Between 23,224 and 690,600 TCRs appeared in each sample, and the median stood at around 92,000. One entry per CDR3 protein, called by TCRdb with MiXCR from the RACE reads. Clone size and V and J calls follow TCRdb, not the original study. The sample consists of around 110,000 distinct CDR3 sequences, less than 15% of them appearing once. Time point in this sample: pre-sensitization, week 0. Treatment specified: therapeutic diphenylcyclopropenone sensitization with weekly scalp DPC. The trim removed 9 bases at V and 7 bases at J, leaving 7 bases unmatched. The CDR3 totals 14 residues.

The chain is built from TRBV12-3 or TRBV12-4 and TRBJ2-1, with 12 positions matching TRBD2. This sequence was found in a woman aged 45 to 65 with alopecia areata. Some clones in this sample may be carry-over from other donors' samples. Sequences were derived from whole blood, sampled in connection with sensitization to the hapten diphenylcyclopropenone (DPC). The CDR3 region has the DNA TGTGCCAGAGTGGCGACTAGCGGGAGAAATGAGCAGTTCTTC. This translates into CARVATSGRNEQFF.